The sequence of this T cell receptor (beta chain) was determined in a study of CD8 T cells in ankylosing spondylitis. The authors made TCR beta libraries by quantitative 5'-RACE with molecular barcodes. TCRdb re-called the 5' RACE reads through MiXCR, storing one row per CDR3 protein. The table has about 250,000 distinct CDR3 sequences, roughly 10% seen once; the top ten hold about 3%. General observations from the study: Made up of eight highly homologous variants, a TCR beta motif appeared characteristic of ankylosing spondylitis blood. Disease-linked clones proved CD8+ and comparatively uncommon in peripheral blood. Disease-associated clones were reportedly significantly overrepresented in matched ankylosing spondylitis synovial fluid.

Between the trimmed V and J ends, which lost 5 bases and 4 bases, there was a span of 16 bases. CDR3 size: 14 residues. Per germline, CDR1 DFQATT and CDR2 SNEGSKA (reference sequence). Ten or more counts support this clonotype. What it recognizes is unknown. The clonotype was recovered from a male donor with ankylosing spondylitis or in good health (not recorded which). The chain uses TRBV20-1 and TRBJ2-3, with D possibly matching TRBD2 (5 bases). Sequenced material: blood, either unsorted or a sorted T cell fraction (not recorded which). This chain's CDR3 is CSAHGLRYADTQYF. The CDR3 DNA is TGCAGTGCTCACGGACTTCGTTACGCAGATACGCAGTATTTT.